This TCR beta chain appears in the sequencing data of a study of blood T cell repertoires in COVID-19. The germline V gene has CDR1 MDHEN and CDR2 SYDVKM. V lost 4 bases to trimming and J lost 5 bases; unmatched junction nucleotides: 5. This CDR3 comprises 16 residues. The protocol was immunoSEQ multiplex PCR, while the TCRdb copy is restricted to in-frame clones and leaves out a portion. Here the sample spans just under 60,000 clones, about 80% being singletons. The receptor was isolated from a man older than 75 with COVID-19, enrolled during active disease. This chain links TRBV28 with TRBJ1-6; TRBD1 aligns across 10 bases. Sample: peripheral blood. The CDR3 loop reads CASSSAGTGDNSPLHF. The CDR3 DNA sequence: TGTGCCAGCAGTTCTGCCGGGACAGGGGATAATTCACCCCTCCACTTT.